The T cell receptor beta chain under discussion was sequenced for a study of OX40 agonist ivuxolimab in advanced cancers. Repertoires were generated with immunoSEQ multiplex PCR, while TCRdb's copy carries only in-frame clones and drops some. The sample has about 72,000 clones, roughly nine tenths seen once. Samples were taken at baseline and on day 1 of cycles 4 and 7. The germline V and J ends were trimmed by 3 bases and 9 bases, with 20 bases remaining between them. The CDR3 loop spans 15 amino acids. The germline V gene has CDR1 MNHNS and CDR2 SASEGT. This rearrangement joins TRBV6-1 to TRBJ2-5, with D possibly TRBD2 on 6 matching bases. Sequencing was performed on CD4+ or CD8+ T cells sorted from blood, taken in a trial of the OX40 agonist ivuxolimab. This TCR was recovered from an adult with an advanced solid tumor such as melanoma, head and neck, liver or kidney cancer. CDR3 DNA: TGTGCCAGCAGTGATTTTAGCGGCCCCCTTCCGGCCCAGTACTTC. Its translation: CASSDFSGPLPAQYF.